The T cell receptor beta chain under discussion was sequenced for a study of T cells in Graves' hyperthyroidism and ophthalmopathy. Study-level results: Most clonotypes expanded in the thyroid (above 0.001) were also present in blood.

Exclusion of patients followed from uncontrolled infection, other autoimmune disease, pregnancy or lactation. Based on clinical symptoms, serum thyroxine and TRAb, thyroid ultrasound and orbital computed tomography, diagnoses were reached. Around 10 ml fresh peripheral blood yielded the PBMCs. In its sample, this clonotype was seen a few times. Its antigen is undetermined. Germline-derived CDR1 and CDR2 are MNHNS and SASEGT. This CDR3 has 15 amino acids. Trimming cost V 6 bases and J 3 bases, with 17 bases left between them. RNA transcripts served as the template for amplifying TCR beta CDR3 regions. With the HTBI primer set, the TCR CDR3 went through a first round of RT-PCR. TCRdb itself ran the multiplex PCR reads through MiXCR, one entry per CDR3 protein. The data contain about 300,000 distinct CDR3 sequences, roughly a fifth of them singletons.

The receptor comes from a man in his forties or fifties with Graves' ophthalmopathy. This chain links TRBV6-1 with TRBJ1-2, with D possibly matching TRBD1 (6 bases). Sequencing input: blood. The CDR3 DNA follows: TGTGCCAGCAGATTCAGAGGGGGGCGAGACTATGGCTACACCTTC. This gives the protein CASRFRGGRDYGYTF.